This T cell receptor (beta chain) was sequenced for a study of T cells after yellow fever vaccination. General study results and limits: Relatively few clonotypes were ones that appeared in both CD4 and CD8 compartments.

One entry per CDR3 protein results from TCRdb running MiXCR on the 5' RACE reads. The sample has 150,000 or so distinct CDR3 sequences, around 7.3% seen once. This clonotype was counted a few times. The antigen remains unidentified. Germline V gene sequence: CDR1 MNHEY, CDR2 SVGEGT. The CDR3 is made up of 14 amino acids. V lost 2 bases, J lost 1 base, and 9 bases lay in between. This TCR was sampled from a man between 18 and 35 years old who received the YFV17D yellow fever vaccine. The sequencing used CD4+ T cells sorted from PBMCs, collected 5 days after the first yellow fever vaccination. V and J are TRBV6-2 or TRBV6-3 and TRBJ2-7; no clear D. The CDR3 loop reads CASSYEPTSYEQYV. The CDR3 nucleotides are TGTGCCAGCAGTTACGAGCCTACATCCTACGAGCAGTACGTC.